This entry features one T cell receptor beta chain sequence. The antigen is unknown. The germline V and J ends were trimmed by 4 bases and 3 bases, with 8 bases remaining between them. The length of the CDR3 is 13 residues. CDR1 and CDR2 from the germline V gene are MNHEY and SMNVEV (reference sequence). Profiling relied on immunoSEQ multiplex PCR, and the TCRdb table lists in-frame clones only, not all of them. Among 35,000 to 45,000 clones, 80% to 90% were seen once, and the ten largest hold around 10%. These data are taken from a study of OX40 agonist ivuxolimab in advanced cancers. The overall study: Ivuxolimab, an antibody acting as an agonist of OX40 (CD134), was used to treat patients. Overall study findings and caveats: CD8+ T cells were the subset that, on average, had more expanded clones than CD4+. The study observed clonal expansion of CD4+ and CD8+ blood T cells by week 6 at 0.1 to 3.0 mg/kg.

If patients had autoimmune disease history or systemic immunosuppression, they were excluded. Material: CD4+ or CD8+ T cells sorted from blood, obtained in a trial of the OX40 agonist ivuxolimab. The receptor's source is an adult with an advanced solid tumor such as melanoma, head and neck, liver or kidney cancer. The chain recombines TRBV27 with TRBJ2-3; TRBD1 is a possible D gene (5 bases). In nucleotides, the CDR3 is TGTGCCAGCAGTTATACAGGAACAGATACGCAGTATTTT. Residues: CASSYTGTDTQYF.